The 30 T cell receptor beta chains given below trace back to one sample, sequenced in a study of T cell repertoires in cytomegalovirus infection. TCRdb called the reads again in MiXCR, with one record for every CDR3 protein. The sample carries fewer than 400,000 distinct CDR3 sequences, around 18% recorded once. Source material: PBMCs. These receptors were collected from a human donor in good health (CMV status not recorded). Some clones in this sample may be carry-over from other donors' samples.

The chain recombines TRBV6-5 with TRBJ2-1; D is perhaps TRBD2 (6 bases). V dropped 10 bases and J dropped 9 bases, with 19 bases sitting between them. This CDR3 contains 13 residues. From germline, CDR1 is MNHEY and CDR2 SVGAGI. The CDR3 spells CATLLRSGGEQFF. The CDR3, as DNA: TGTGCCACCCTTTTGCGGTCCGGGGGTGAGCAGTTCTTC.

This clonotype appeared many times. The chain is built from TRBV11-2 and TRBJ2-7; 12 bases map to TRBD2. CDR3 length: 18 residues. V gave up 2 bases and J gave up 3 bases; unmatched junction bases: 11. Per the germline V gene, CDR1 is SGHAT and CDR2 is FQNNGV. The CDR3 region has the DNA TGTGCCAGCAGCTTATCCTGGGAACTAGCGGGAGGCCTCTACGAGCAGTACTTC. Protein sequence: CASSLSWELAGGLYEQYF. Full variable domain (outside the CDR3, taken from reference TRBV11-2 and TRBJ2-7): EAGVAQSPRYKIIEKRQSVAFWCNPISGHATLYWYQQILGQGPKLLIQFQNNGVVDDSQLPKDRFSAERLKGVDSTLKIQPAKLEDSAVYLCASSLSWELAGGLYEQYFGPGTRLTVT.

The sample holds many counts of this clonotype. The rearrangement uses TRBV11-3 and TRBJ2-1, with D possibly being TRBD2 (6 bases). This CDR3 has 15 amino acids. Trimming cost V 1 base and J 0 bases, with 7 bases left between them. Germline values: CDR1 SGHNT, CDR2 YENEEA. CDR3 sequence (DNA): TGTGCCAGCAGCTTAGGCGGGGCCTCCTACAATGAGCAGTTCTTC. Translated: CASSLGGASYNEQFF.

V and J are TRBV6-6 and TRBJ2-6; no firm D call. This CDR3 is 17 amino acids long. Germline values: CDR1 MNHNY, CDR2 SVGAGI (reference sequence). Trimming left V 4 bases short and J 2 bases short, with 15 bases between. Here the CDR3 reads CASSSAGSYAGANVLTF. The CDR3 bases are TGTGCCAGCAGTTCCGCCGGGTCTTATGCTGGGGCCAACGTCCTGACTTTC.

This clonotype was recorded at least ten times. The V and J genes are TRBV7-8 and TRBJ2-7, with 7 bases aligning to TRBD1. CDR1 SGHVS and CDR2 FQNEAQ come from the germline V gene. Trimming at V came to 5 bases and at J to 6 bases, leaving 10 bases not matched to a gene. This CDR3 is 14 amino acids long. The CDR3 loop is CASSLTGARAEQYF. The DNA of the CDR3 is TGTGCCAGCAGCCTCACAGGGGCTAGGGCCGAGCAGTACTTC.

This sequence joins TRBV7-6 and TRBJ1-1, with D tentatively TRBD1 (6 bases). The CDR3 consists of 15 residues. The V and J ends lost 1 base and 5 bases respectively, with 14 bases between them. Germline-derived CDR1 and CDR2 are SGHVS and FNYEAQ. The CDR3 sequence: CASSLDIQGSTEAFF. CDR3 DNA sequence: TGTGCCAGCAGCTTAGATATTCAGGGGTCGACTGAAGCTTTCTTT.

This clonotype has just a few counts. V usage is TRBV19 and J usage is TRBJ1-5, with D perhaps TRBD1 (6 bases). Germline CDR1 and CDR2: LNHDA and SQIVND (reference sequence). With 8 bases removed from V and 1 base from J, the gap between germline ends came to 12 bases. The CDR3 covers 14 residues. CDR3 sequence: CASQRGLSNQPQHF. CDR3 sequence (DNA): TGTGCCAGTCAGAGGGGGTTGAGCAATCAGCCCCAGCATTTT. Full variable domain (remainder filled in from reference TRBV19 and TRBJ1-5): DGGITQSPKYLFRKEGQNVTLSCEQNLNHDAMYWYRQDPGQGLRLIYYSQIVNDFQKGDIAEGYSVSREKKESFPLTVTSAQKNPTAFYLCASQRGLSNQPQHFGDGTRLSIL.

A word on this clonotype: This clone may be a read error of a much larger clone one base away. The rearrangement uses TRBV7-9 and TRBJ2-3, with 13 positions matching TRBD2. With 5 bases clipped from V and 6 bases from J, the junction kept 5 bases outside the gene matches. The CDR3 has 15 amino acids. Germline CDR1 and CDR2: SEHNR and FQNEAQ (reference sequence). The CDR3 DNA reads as TGTGCCAGCAGCCGGACTAGCGGGGGACTGGATACGCAGTATTTT. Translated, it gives CASSRTSGGLDTQYF. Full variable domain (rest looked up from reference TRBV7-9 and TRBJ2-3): DTGVSQNPRHKITKRGQNVTFRCDPISEHNRLYWYRQTLGQGPEFLTYFQNEAQLEKSRLLSDRFSAERPKGSFSTLEIQRTEQGDSAMYLCASSRTSGGLDTQYFGPGTRLTVL.

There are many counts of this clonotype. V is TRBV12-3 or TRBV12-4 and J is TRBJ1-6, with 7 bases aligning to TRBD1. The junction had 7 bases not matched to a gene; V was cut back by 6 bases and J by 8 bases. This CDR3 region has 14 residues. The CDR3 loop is CASSRDRPDSPLHF. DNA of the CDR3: TGTGCCAGCAGCCGGGACAGACCCGATTCACCCCTCCACTTT.

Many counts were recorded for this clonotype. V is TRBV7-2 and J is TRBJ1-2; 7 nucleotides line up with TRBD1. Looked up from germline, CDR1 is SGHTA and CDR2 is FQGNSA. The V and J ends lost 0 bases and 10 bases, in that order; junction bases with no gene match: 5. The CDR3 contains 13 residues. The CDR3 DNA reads TGTGCCAGCAGCTTAGCTCGACAGGGCCTCTACACCTTC. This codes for CASSLARQGLYTF.

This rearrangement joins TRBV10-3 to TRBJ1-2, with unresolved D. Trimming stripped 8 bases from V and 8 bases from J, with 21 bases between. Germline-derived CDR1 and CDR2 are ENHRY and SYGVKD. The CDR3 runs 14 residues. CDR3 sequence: CAIQPSDNPQGYTF. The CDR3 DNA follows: TGTGCCATCCAACCTTCAGATAATCCGCAGGGCTACACCTTC.

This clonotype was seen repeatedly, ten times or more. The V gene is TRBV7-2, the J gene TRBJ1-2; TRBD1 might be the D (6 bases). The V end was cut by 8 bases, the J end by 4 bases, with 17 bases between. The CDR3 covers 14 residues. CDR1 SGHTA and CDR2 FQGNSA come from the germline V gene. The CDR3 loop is CASGLKQGPYGYTF. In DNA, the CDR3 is TGTGCCAGCGGATTGAAACAGGGCCCCTATGGCTACACCTTC.

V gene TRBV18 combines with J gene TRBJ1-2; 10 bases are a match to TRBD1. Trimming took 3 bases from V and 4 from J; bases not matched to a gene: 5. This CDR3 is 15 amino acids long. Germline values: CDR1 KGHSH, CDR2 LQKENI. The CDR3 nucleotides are TGTGCCAGCTCACCCGACAGGGGGCGGATCTATGGCTACACCTTC. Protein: CASSPDRGRIYGYTF.

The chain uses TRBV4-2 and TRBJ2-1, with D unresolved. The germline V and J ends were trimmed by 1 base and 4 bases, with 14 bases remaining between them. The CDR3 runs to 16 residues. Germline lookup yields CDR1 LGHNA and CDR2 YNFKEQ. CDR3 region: CASSQVSGLGYNEQFF. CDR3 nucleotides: TGTGCCAGCAGCCAAGTTTCGGGTTTGGGTTACAATGAGCAGTTCTTC.

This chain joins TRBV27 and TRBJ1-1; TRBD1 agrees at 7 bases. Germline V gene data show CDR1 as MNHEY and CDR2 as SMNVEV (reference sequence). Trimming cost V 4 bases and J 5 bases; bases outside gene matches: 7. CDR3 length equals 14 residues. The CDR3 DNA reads TGTGCCAGCAGTTACCGACAGGGTATTACTGAAGCTTTCTTT. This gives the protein CASSYRQGITEAFF.

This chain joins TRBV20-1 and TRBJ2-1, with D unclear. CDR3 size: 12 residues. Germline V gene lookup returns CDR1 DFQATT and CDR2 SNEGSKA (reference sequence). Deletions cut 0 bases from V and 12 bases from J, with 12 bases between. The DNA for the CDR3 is TGCAGTGCTAGAGACCAGCGCAGAGGGCAGTTCTTC. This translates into CSARDQRRGQFF.

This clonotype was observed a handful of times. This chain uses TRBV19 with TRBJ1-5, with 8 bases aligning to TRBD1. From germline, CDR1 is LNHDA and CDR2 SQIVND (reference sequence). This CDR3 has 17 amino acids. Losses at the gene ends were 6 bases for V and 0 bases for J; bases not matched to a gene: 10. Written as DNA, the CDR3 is TGTGCCAGTAGGCAAACCCGGACAGGGTATAGCAATCAGCCCCAGCATTTT. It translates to CASRQTRTGYSNQPQHF.

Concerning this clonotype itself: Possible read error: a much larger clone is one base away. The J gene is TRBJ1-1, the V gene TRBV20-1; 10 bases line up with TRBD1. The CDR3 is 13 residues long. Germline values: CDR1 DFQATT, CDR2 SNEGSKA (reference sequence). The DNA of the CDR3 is TGCAGAGCTAGAGGGACAGGGGATACTGAAGCTTTCTTT. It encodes CRARGTGDTEAFF.

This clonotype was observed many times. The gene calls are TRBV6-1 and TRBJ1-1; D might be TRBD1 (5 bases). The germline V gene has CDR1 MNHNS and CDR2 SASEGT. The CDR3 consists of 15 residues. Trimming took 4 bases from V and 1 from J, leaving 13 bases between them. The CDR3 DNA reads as TGTGCCAGCAGTGTACTGACGGGGACGAACACTGAAGCTTTCTTT. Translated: CASSVLTGTNTEAFF.

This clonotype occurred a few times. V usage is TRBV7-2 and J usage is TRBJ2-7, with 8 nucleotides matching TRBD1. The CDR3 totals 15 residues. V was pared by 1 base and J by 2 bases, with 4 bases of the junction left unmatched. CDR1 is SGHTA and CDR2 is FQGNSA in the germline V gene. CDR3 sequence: CASSLVEDRAYEQYF. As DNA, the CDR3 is TGTGCCAGCAGCTTAGTTGAGGACAGGGCCTACGAGCAGTACTTC. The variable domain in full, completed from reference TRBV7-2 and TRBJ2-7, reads GAGVSQSPSNKVTEKGKDVELRCDPISGHTALYWYRQSLGQGLEFLIYFQGNSAPDKSGLPSDRFSAERTGGSVSTLTIQRTQQEDSAVYLCASSLVEDRAYEQYFGPGTRLTVT.

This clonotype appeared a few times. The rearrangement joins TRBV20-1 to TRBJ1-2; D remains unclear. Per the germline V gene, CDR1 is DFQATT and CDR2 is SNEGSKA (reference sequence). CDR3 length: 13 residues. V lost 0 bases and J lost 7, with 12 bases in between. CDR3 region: CSARDRRNGGYTF. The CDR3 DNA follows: TGCAGTGCTAGAGACCGGCGAAACGGTGGCTACACCTTC.

The CDR3 reads CSARDFFSGGVHGYTF. The CDR3 nucleotides are TGCAGTGCTAGAGATTTTTTTTCAGGGGGAGTCCATGGCTACACCTTC. This sequence joins TRBV20-1 and TRBJ1-2, with 7 bases fitting TRBD1. The CDR3 length is 16 residues. Germline loops: CDR1 DFQATT, CDR2 SNEGSKA (reference sequence). V was clipped by 0 bases and J by 6 bases; unmatched bases: 13.

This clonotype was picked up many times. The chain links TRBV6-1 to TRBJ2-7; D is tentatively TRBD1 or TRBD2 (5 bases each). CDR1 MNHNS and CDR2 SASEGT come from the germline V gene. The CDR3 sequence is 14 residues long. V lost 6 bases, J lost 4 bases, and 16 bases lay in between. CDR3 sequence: CASSTGTGIYEQYF. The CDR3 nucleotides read TGTGCCAGCAGCACCGGGACCGGTATTTACGAGCAGTACTTC.

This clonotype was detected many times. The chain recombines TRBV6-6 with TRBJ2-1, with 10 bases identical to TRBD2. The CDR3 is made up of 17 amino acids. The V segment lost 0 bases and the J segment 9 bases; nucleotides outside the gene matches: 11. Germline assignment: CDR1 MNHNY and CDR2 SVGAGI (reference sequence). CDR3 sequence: CASSYSSRLAGLGEQFF. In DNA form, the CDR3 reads TGTGCCAGCAGTTACTCGAGTCGACTAGCGGGTTTGGGTGAGCAGTTCTTC.

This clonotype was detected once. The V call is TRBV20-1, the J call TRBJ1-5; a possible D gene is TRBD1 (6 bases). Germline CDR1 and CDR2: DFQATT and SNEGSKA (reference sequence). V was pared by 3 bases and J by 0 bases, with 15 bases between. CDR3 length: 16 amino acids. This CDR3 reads CSASSGGLYSNQPQHF. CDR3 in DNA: TGCAGTGCTAGTAGTGGGGGCCTTTATAGCAATCAGCCCCAGCATTTT.

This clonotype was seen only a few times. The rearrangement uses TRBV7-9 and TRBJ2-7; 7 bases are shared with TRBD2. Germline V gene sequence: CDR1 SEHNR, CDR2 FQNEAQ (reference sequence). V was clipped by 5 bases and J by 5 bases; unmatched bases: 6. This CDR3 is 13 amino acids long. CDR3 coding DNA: TGTGCCAGCAGCCACGGGGGGTGGGACGAGCAGTACTTC. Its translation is CASSHGGWDEQYF.

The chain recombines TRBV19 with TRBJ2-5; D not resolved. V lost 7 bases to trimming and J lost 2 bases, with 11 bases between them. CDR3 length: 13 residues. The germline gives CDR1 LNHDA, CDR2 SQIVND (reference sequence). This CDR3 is CASKEHNQETQYF. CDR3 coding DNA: TGTGCCAGTAAGGAGCACAATCAAGAGACCCAGTACTTC.

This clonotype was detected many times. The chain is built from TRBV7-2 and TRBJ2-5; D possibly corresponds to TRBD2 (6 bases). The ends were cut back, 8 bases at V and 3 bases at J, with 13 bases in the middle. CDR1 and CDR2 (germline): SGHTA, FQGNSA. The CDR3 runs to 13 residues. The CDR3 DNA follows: TGTGCCAGCGATACCTCTAGCGAAGAGACCCAGTACTTC. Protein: CASDTSSEETQYF.

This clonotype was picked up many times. The CDR3 DNA follows: TGTGCCAGCAGCTTTAGGCGGGCCCTAGACGAGACCCAGTACTTC. As protein: CASSFRRALDETQYF. V gene TRBV7-7 combines with J gene TRBJ2-5, with D maybe TRBD2 (5 bases). This CDR3 contains 15 residues. V was clipped by 3 bases and J by 5 bases, with 16 bases between them. Germline V gives CDR1 SSHAT, CDR2 FNYEAQ (reference sequence).

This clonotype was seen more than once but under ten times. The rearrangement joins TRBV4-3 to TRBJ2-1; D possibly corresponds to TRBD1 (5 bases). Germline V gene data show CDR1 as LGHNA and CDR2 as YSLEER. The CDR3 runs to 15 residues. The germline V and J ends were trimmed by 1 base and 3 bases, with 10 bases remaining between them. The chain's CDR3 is CASSQGSRDYNEQFF. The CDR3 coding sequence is TGCGCCAGCAGCCAAGGGAGCAGGGACTACAATGAGCAGTTCTTC.